Listed here are 11 T cell receptor beta chains from one sample, sequenced in a study of neoadjuvant anti-PD-1 for oral cavity cancer (dated by TCRdb to the early 2020s). Sample time point, as interpreted from the label and publication: before neoadjuvant nivolumab. To prepare the library, the immunoSEQ multiplex PCR assay was applied. TCRdb mirrors the immuneACCESS table, restricted to in-frame sequences. Some clones are absent from its copies; in checked studies, under half trace to an unresolved V gene, and the reason for the others is unknown. The sample data list more than 50,000 clones, and roughly 80% of these were observed just once. Of the sample, just over 2.5% is held by the ten largest clones. Sequenced here: PBMCs, sampled before nivolumab (anti-PD-1) treatment. The source of these receptors is a person aged 35-79 years with oral cavity squamous cell carcinoma.

The chain joins TRBV5-6 to TRBJ2-5; no clear D gene. Germline-derived CDR1 and CDR2 are SGHDT and YYEEEE. The CDR3 is made up of 14 amino acids. V gave up 0 bases and J gave up 2 bases, with 8 bases separating them. CDR3 in DNA: TGTGCCAGCAGCTTGGCCAGTCCACAAGAGACCCAGTACTTC. Translated: CASSLASPQETQYF.

The chain is built from TRBV5-4 and TRBJ1-5, with 9 bases lining up with TRBD1. The V gene's germline CDR1 is SGHNT and CDR2 YYREEE (reference sequence). The CDR3 loop spans 16 amino acids. The V segment lost 5 bases and the J segment 1 base; nucleotides outside the gene matches: 7. The CDR3 nucleotides are TGTGCCAGCAGTAAACAGGGGGCAGCGAGCAATCAGCCCCAGCATTTT. Protein product: CASSKQGAASNQPQHF.

The chain links TRBV5-1 to TRBJ2-1; 11 nucleotides agree with TRBD1. This CDR3 contains 15 residues. In germline, CDR1 is SGHRS, CDR2 YFSETQ. Germline trimming cut 4 bases from V and 6 bases from J; bases unmatched to any gene: 6. In nucleotides, the CDR3 is TGCGCCAGCAGCGAGGACAGGGGGCGTCTCAATGAGCAGTTCTTC. It encodes CASSEDRGRLNEQFF.

The rearrangement joins TRBV6-1 to TRBJ1-2; D might be TRBD1 (5 bases). The CDR3 sequence is 14 residues long. Trimming removed 4 bases at V and 8 bases at J, with 17 bases between. Germline V gives CDR1 MNHNS, CDR2 SASEGT. CDR3 sequence (DNA): TGTGCCAGCAGTGTCTCGGACACCTACGGCGGCTACACCTTC. Residues: CASSVSDTYGGYTF.

V gene TRBV5-1 combines with J gene TRBJ2-5, with D perhaps being TRBD1 or TRBD2 (6 bases each). Per the germline V gene, CDR1 is SGHRS and CDR2 is YFSETQ. The CDR3 length is 17 residues. Trimming removed 1 base at V and 5 bases at J, with 21 bases between. The CDR3 nucleotides read TGCGCCAGCAGCTTGCGGGCTAGCCCTCGAGGGGGGGAGACCCAGTACTTC. It yields the protein CASSLRASPRGGETQYF.

This rearrangement joins TRBV11-2 to TRBJ2-1, with D tentatively TRBD1 (7 bases). The germline CDR1 and CDR2 sequences are SGHAT and FQNNGV. V dropped 8 bases and J dropped 7 bases, with 18 bases sitting between them. The CDR3 totals 14 residues. The CDR3 sequence: CASAGQGVKNEQFF. DNA of the CDR3: TGTGCCAGCGCGGGGCAGGGGGTTAAAAATGAGCAGTTCTTC.

This clone was seen only a few times. The rearrangement joins TRBV2 to TRBJ1-1; the match to TRBD1 covers 8 bases. V gave up 3 bases and J gave up 6 bases; unmatched junction bases: 6. From germline, CDR1 is SNHLY and CDR2 FYNNEI. This CDR3 spans 14 amino acids. CDR3 DNA sequence: TGTGCCAGCAGTGATGCCAGGGGGCGGGCTGAAGCTTTCTTT. This translates into CASSDARGRAEAFF.

V gene TRBV11-2 combines with J gene TRBJ2-7; D could derive from TRBD1 or TRBD2 (6 bases each). Germline CDR1 is SGHAT and CDR2 is FQNNGV. CDR3 size: 15 residues. Trimming shortened V by 5 bases and J by 3 bases, and 17 bases separated the two germline ends. CDR3 residues: CASSQGTLKGYEQYF. For the CDR3, the DNA is TGTGCCAGCAGCCAGGGGACTCTCAAGGGCTACGAGCAGTACTTC.

The chain employs TRBV19 and TRBJ1-1; the D is unclear. The CDR3 runs to 13 residues. Germline loops: CDR1 LNHDA, CDR2 SQIVND (reference sequence). Trimming stripped 6 bases from V and 3 bases from J, with 11 bases between. The chain's CDR3 is CASSSFSDTEAFF. For the CDR3, the DNA is TGTGCCAGTAGCTCCTTCTCGGACACTGAAGCTTTCTTT. Combining the CDR3 with reference TRBV19 and TRBJ1-1 gives the whole variable domain DGGITQSPKYLFRKEGQNVTLSCEQNLNHDAMYWYRQDPGQGLRLIYYSQIVNDFQKGDIAEGYSVSREKKESFPLTVTSAQKNPTAFYLCASSSFSDTEAFFGQGTRLTVV.

The chain employs TRBV6-6 and TRBJ2-2; 7 nucleotides match TRBD2. Germline lookup yields CDR1 MNHNY and CDR2 SVGAGI (reference sequence). Trimming removed 5 bases from V and 1 base from J; junction bases left unmatched: 4. The CDR3 consists of 15 residues. The CDR3: CASSRGGGNTGELFF. As DNA, the CDR3 is TGTGCCAGCAGTCGTGGGGGGGGGAACACCGGGGAGCTGTTTTTT.

The chain has TRBV28 and TRBJ1-6, with no clear D. In germline, CDR1 is MDHEN, CDR2 SYDVKM. Trimming left V 1 base short and J 13 bases short, with 8 bases between. This CDR3 is built from 12 residues. CDR3 sequence reads: CASSLSGSPLHF. DNA of the CDR3: TGTGCCAGCAGTTTATCGGGTTCGCCCCTCCACTTT.